A selection of T cell receptor beta chains follows, all from one sample in a study of T-cell memory formation after mild COVID-19. TCRdb passed the 5' RACE reads through MiXCR, listing each CDR3 protein once. The table has about 560,000 distinct CDR3 sequences, 17% seen once. Source material: PBMCs or a T cell subset sorted from them (not recorded which). These receptors were taken from an adult woman who had mild COVID-19 (a few samples of this study predate the infection). Cell type and time point are not known. Each CDR3 is given with its conserved first and last residue. Each record gives: J gene, V gene, D gene, clone size, CDR3 DNA, CDR3 protein. The D gene is left open where the match is weak. Rows give clone size only sometimes, using once, few, many, or a class for an expanded clone.

TRBJ1-1	TRBV7-8	TRBD1	few	TGTGCCAGCAGCCGCCGCAGGGGAAGGGGGCACACTGAAGCTTTCTTT	CASSRRRGRGHTEAFF
TRBJ1-2	TRBV7-3	.	.	TGTGCCAGCAGCTTAATGGGCTCGGCAGACAACTATGGCTACACCTTC	CASSLMGSADNYGYTF
TRBJ2-2	TRBV5-1	TRBD2	.	TGCGCCAGCAGCTTGGCACTAGCGTACACCGGGGAGCTGTTTTTT	CASSLALAYTGELFF
TRBJ1-1	TRBV5-1	.	few	TGCGCCAGCAGCGTACAGGGACAAGGATCGAACACTGAAGCTTTCTTT	CASSVQGQGSNTEAFF
TRBJ1-2	TRBV4-3	.	few	TGCGCCAGCAGCCAAGACGAGGGGTATAACTATGGCTACACCTTC	CASSQDEGYNYGYTF
TRBJ1-5	TRBV5-1	.	few	TGCGCCAGCAGCTTGGACGGCCTCTTCGATAGCAATCAGCCCCAGCATTTT	CASSLDGLFDSNQPQHF
TRBJ2-5	TRBV7-9	.	.	TGTGCCAGCGAGCCTTCCGAGACCCAGTACTTC	CASEPSETQYF
TRBJ2-3	TRBV12-3/TRBV12-4	.	few	TGTGCCAGCAGCTCGGACCAGACGAGCACAGATACGCAGTATTTT	CASSSDQTSTDTQYF
TRBJ2-3	TRBV7-2	.	few	TGTGCCAGCAGCTTAAAGTCCCCTGGATATACGCAGTATTTT	CASSLKSPGYTQYF
TRBJ2-2	TRBV10-3	.	few	TGTGCCATCAGTGATAGGGGACCACCCACCGGGGAGCTGTTTTTT	CAISDRGPPTGELFF